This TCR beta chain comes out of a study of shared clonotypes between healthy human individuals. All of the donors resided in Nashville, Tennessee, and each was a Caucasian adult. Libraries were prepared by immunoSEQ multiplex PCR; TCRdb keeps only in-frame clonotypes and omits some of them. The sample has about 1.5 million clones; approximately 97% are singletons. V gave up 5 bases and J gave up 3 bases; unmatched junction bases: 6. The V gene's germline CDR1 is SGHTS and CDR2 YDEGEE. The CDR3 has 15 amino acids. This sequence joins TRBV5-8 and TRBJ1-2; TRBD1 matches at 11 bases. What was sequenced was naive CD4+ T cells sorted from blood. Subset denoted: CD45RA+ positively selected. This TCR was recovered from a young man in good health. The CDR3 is CASRVRDRGDYGYTF. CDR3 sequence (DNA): TGTGCCAGCAGAGTCCGGGACAGGGGGGACTATGGCTACACCTTC.